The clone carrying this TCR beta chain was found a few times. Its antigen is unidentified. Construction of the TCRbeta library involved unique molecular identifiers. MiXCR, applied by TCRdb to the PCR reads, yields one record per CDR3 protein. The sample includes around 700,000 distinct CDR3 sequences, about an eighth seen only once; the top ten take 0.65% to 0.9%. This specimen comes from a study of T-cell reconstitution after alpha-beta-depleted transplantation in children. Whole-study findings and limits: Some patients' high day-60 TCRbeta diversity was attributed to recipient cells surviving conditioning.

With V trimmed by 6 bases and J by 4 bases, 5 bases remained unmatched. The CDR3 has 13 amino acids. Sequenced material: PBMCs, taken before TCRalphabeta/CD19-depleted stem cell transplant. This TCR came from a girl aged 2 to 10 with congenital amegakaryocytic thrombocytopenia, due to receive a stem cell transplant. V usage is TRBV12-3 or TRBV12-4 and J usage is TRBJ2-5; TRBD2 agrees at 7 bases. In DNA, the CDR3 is TGTGCCAGCAGCTCGACTAGCCCAGAGACCCAGTACTTC. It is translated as CASSSTSPETQYF.